The subject of this entry is one T cell receptor beta chain. This clonotype was recorded a few times. Its antigen has not been determined. Base qualities are not at hand, and no much larger clone is one base apart. The data are from a study of T cells after yellow fever vaccination (dated by TCRdb to about 2019). About the study as a whole: The SMART-Seq v4 Ultra Low Input RNA kit was used to prepare libraries from fractions with low cell numbers. To follow T-cell clones before and after both primary and booster YFV17D yellow fever vaccination, bulk TCR alpha and beta repertoires underwent longitudinal sequencing. Two healthy male donors made up the cohort, one aged 18 to 30 years and the other aged 30 to 40 years. Blood samples were taken at several timepoints before and after primary and secondary immunization, and bulk PBMC replicates and cell subsets were isolated.

Overall study results and their limits: The study included only two donors, which limits how far the findings can be generalized. A small fraction of clonotypes appeared in both the CD4 and CD8 compartments, likely as a result of convergent recombination. Compared with the primary T-cell response, the secondary T-cell response was weaker but faster, peaking on day 5 rather than day 15. Computational filtering was required because FACS-sorted repertoires could contain abundant contaminating clonotypes from the bulk population. After the booster, most of the clones that had expanded following primary vaccination were detected again (roughly 97% of CD4 and around 87% of CD8), which suggests that memory was broadly maintained.

V sheds 4 bases and J sheds 6 bases, leaving 16 bases between their ends. The germline V gene encodes CDR1 SGHRS and CDR2 YFSETQ. Counted from cysteine to phenylalanine, this CDR3 has 14 amino acids. Of all the DNA, just the CDR3 is kept, 42 bases in frame from base 1. The treatment or condition label, read with the paper, signifies: live attenuated yellow fever vaccine strain. Two biological replicates of bulk PBMCs were collected at each blood-draw timepoint. A standard Ficoll-Paque protocol was used to isolate PBMCs from peripheral blood. TriZol was used to extract RNA from bulk PBMCs, from CD4 and CD8 fractions, and from dextramer-positive and dextramer-negative fractions. These reads were obtained on an Illumina NovaSeq 6000. TCR cDNA was made using 5'RACE template switching, a step that added a universal primer site and unique molecular identifiers. cDNA synthesis was primed from both the TCR alpha and TCR beta constant segments. Library amplification involved two PCR steps, and the second step added sample barcodes and sequencing adapters. Sequencing of the libraries was done on either Illumina HiSeq 2500 (2x100 bp) or NovaSeq (2x150 bp). In the original analysis: Demultiplexing of reads and collapsing into UMI consensus sequences were performed with MIGEC, and V(D)J alignment was carried out with MiXCR. Vaccine-responding clonotypes were identified with edgeR using replicate PBMC samples, with FDR below 0.01 and a log2 fold change above 5 up to day 15 being required. CD4 or CD8 identity was assigned to each bulk clonotype according to whether the clonotype was present at higher abundance in the sequenced CD4 repertoire or the sequenced CD8 repertoire. TCRdb applied fastp at Q25 and MiXCR to the public reads, then kept only in-frame beta chains. Rows are combined by CDR3 protein, so each entry shows the most common genes and DNA. Clone size and V and J calls follow TCRdb, not the original study. This sample has some 250,000 distinct CDR3 sequences in its table, and about 3.9% of those were observed once. About 20% of the sample is held by the ten biggest clonotypes.

This chain is built from TRBV5-1 and TRBJ1-2, with no D gene named confidently. The input for sequencing was PBMCs, taken 15 days after the yellow fever booster vaccination. This sequence was found in a man aged 18 to 29 who received the YFV17D yellow fever vaccine. The CDR3 reads as follows: CASSAADTIDGYTF. The DNA reads TGCGCCAGCAGCGCCGCTGACACCATTGATGGCTACACCTTC.